A selection of T cell receptor beta chains follows, all from one sample in a study of shared clonotypes between healthy human individuals. TCRdb keeps only in-frame clones here, not all; method: immunoSEQ multiplex PCR. The table has roughly 1,100,000 clones, about 74% seen once. The specimen sequenced was memory CD4+ T cells sorted from blood. These receptors came from a man younger than 35 in good health. Both conserved end residues are part of each CDR3. The order of the fields is V gene, clone size, D gene, J gene, CDR3 DNA, CDR3 protein. The D gene is left open where the match is weak. Size tells how often a clone was seen (once, few, many) or the class of an expanded clone, and some rows leave it out.

>TRBV7-2|-|-|TRBJ2-3
TGTGCCAGCAGTTCGTGGGGGTTGGGCACAGATACGCAGTATTTT
CASSSWGLGTDTQYF
>TRBV11-1|-|TRBD1|TRBJ1-1
TGTGCCAGCAGCTACAGAGGACAGGGTGACACTGAAGCTTTCTTT
CASSYRGQGDTEAFF
>TRBV2|-|TRBD1|TRBJ1-2
TGTGCCAGCAGCGGACAGGGCAATGGCTACACCTTC
CASSGQGNGYTF
>TRBV7-9|-|-|TRBJ2-2
TGTGCCAGCAGCCCAATCGGGGGGGAGCTGTTTTTT
CASSPIGGELFF
>TRBV2|-|TRBD1|TRBJ1-1
TGTGCCAGCAGTGCTACAGGGGGCGGTGGCACTGAAGCTTTCTTT
CASSATGGGGTEAFF
>TRBV25-1|-|-|TRBJ1-6
TGTGCCAGCAGTGAAAGTACCGTCTATTCACCCCTCCACTTT
CASSESTVYSPLHF
>TRBV6-5|-|-|TRBJ2-5
TGTGCCAGCAGTCGCGTTCAAAGGGAGACCCAGTACTTC
CASSRVQRETQYF
>TRBV18|-|-|TRBJ1-2
TGTGCCAGCTCACCCATTCGGGGGGACCCTTATGGCTACACCTTC
CASSPIRGDPYGYTF
>TRBV18|-|-|TRBJ1-1
TGTGCCAGCTCTGCTGATGACAGACAAGCTTTCTTT
CASSADDRQAFF
>TRBV5-8|-|TRBD2|TRBJ2-5
TGTGCCAGCCACCGCGGGACTAGCAAAATACAAGAGACCCAGTACTTC
CASHRGTSKIQETQYF
>TRBV5-1|-|-|TRBJ2-3
TGCGCCAGCAGCTTGGGGGGTATTCCCGGGTCCACGCAGTATTTT
CASSLGGIPGSTQYF
>TRBV28|few|TRBD1|TRBJ2-3
TGTGCCAGCAGTTCCACAGGGGTGGACACAGATACGCAGTATTTT
CASSSTGVDTDTQYF
>TRBV6-6|-|TRBD2|TRBJ2-7
TGTGCCACCGGGGGGGCTAGCGGCTACGAGCAGTACTTC
CATGGASGYEQYF
>TRBV11-2|-|TRBD2|TRBJ2-3
TGTGCCAGCAGCCCAGTAGGGGCGACTAGCGGGGGATTCACAGATACGCAGTATTTT
CASSPVGATSGGFTDTQYF
>TRBV10-2|once|TRBD2|TRBJ2-7
TGCGCCAGCTGCGGGACTAGCGGTTCCTACGAGCAGTACTTC
CASCGTSGSYEQYF
>TRBV18|-|-|TRBJ1-2
TGTGCCAGCTCACGCGACAGAACTAACTATGGCTACACCTTC
CASSRDRTNYGYTF
>TRBV19|-|-|TRBJ1-5
TGTGCCAGTGTATCCAGGGACGATCAGCCCCAGCATTTT
CASVSRDDQPQHF
>TRBV5-1|-|-|TRBJ2-5
TGCGCCAGCAGCTTGGCCGGAGGGCGAGAGACCCAGTACTTC
CASSLAGGRETQYF
>TRBV5-1|-|-|TRBJ1-2
TGCGCCAGCAGCTTGGAAAGCATAACCAACTATGGCTACACCTTC
CASSLESITNYGYTF
>TRBV10-3|-|TRBD2|TRBJ2-3
TGTGCCTCATCAGGGCGGGAGGGCCCCGATACGCAGTATTTT
CASSGREGPDTQYF
>TRBV19|-|TRBD1|TRBJ1-1
TGTGCCAGTAGTATTCCCCGCGCAGGGGGTAGTGGAATGAACACTGAAGCTTTCTTT
CASSIPRAGGSGMNTEAFF
>TRBV5-1|-|-|TRBJ2-7
TGCGCCAGCAGCTTTGGGAATACCTACGAGCAGTACTTC
CASSFGNTYEQYF
>TRBV19|-|-|TRBJ2-7
TGTGCCAGTAGTATAGCACGGTTGAGCACCTACGAGCAGTACTTC
CASSIARLSTYEQYF
>TRBV5-1|-|TRBD2|TRBJ2-1
TGCGCCAGCAGCTTTATAACTAGCGGGAACAATGAGCAGTTCTTC
CASSFITSGNNEQFF
>TRBV7-2|-|-|TRBJ2-3
TGTGCCAGCAGTTTCGCCGGACCCGGGACCACAGATACGCAGTATTTT
CASSFAGPGTTDTQYF